One T cell receptor (beta chain) is described in this entry. Antigen specificity is unknown. As to treatment: 15 to 20 received Ad26.COV2.S at low or high dose, single or two shots; 5 received placebo; per-sample allocation not given. The investigators took samples on day 63 after the first vaccine or placebo injection. Expression of Wuhan-strain SARS-CoV-2 spike came from the Ad26 vector that formed the vaccine. These data belong to a study of Ad26.COV2.S vaccination and SARS-CoV-2 variants. Study as a whole: Within the COV1001 Ad26.COV2.S trial arm, the donor was enrolled. Study-level findings and limits: Assessments of TCR breadth and depth may have underestimated the total T cell responses. People who got the vaccine had more spike-specific TCR breadth than people who got placebo.

Sequenced by immunoSEQ multiplex PCR; TCRdb stores in-frame clones only, minus some. The repertoire consists of about 480,000 clones, with around 85% occurring once and the leading ten covering more than 10%. Germline CDR1 reads SGDLS; CDR2 reads YYNGEE. V lost 1 base, J lost 0 bases, and 11 bases lay in between. This CDR3 region has 16 residues. The rearrangement links TRBV9 to TRBJ2-1; D gene uncertain. Specimen: peripheral blood, collected in a trial of Ad26.COV2.S vaccine versus placebo. The receptor comes from a person aged 18-60 years who received the Ad26.COV2.S COVID-19 vaccine or a placebo. The CDR3 protein is CASSVFSDLSYNEQFF. CDR3 sequence (DNA): TGTGCCAGCAGCGTATTCAGCGACCTCTCCTACAATGAGCAGTTCTTC.